The 7 T cell receptor beta chains below were found in one sample sequenced in a study of post-analysis software for immune sequencing data. Regarding the study as a whole: In patients, roughly five TRBV segments were more frequent than in controls, with TRBV5-6, TRBV5-1 and TRBV20-1 among them.

The antigens these receptors bind are not known. Libraries were made from TCR beta cDNA, and they carried unique molecular identifiers. TCRdb re-called the PCR reads with MiXCR, one entry per CDR3 protein. The sample gives about half a million distinct CDR3 sequences, around 40% of which show up once; about an eighth is in the top ten. Sequencing was done on a sample of blood. These receptors came from a girl under 18 with multiple sclerosis.

This clonotype occurred a few times. Its ends do not fully match the called genes, so a read error is possible. This chain connects TRBV5-5 to TRBJ2-5; D tentatively fits TRBD1 or TRBD2 (5 bases each). CDR3 length: 16 residues. Germline assignment: CDR1 SGHKS and CDR2 YYEKEE (reference sequence). This CDR3 is CASGLGDVGVQETQYF. For the CDR3, the DNA is TGTGCCAGCGGCTTGGGGGACGTGGGGGTCCAAGAGACCCAGTACTTC.

V gene TRBV25-1 combines with J gene TRBJ1-5; a possible D gene is TRBD1 (6 bases). V was cut by 1 base and J by 1 base, with 11 bases left in between. Germline V gene lookup returns CDR1 MGHDK and CDR2 SYGVNS. The CDR3 has 16 residues. This CDR3 is CASSEFSGESNQPQHF. As DNA, the CDR3 is TGTGCCAGCAGTGAATTCTCAGGGGAGAGCAATCAGCCCCAGCATTTT.

The chain is built from TRBV7-2 and TRBJ2-5; 8 nucleotides match TRBD2. The junction had 4 bases not matched to a gene; V was cut back by 5 bases and J by 5 bases. The CDR3 is 13 residues long. Per the germline V gene, CDR1 is SGHTA and CDR2 is FQGNSA. The CDR3: CASSTTSEETQYF. CDR3 nucleotide sequence: TGTGCCAGCAGCACGACTAGCGAGGAGACCCAGTACTTC. Full variable domain (remainder filled in from reference TRBV7-2 and TRBJ2-5): GAGVSQSPSNKVTEKGKDVELRCDPISGHTALYWYRQSLGQGLEFLIYFQGNSAPDKSGLPSDRFSAERTGGSVSTLTIQRTQQEDSAVYLCASSTTSEETQYFGPGTRLLVL.

This clonotype came up a few times. V gene TRBV6-1 combines with J gene TRBJ1-4, with D perhaps matching TRBD1 (5 bases). CDR3 length equals 16 residues. V lost 5 bases and J lost 1, with 14 bases in between. Germline assignment: CDR1 MNHNS and CDR2 SASEGT. CDR3 in amino acids: CASSQGTGVTNEKLFF. CDR3 sequence (DNA): TGTGCCAGCAGTCAAGGGACGGGGGTAACTAATGAAAAACTGTTTTTT.

The gene calls are TRBV6-5 and TRBJ1-2, with TRBD1 as a possible D gene (5 bases). Trimming left V 0 bases short and J 1 base short, with 18 bases between. Germline-derived CDR1 and CDR2 are MNHEY and SVGAGI. The CDR3 contains 18 residues. This CDR3 reads CASSYSSLISRDNYGYTF. The DNA of the CDR3 is TGTGCCAGCAGTTACTCGAGCCTGATATCCAGGGATAACTATGGCTACACCTTC.

In regard to this clonotype: Its ends do not fully match the called genes, so a read error is possible. The V and J genes are TRBV28 and TRBJ2-6; 10 nucleotides line up with TRBD1. The CDR3 length is 21 residues. The V gene's germline CDR1 is MDHEN and CDR2 SYDVKM. CDR3 loop: CAGSFLLGDRGSYSGANVLTF. For the CDR3, the DNA is TGTGCCGGCAGTTTTCTTCTAGGGGACAGGGGTTCCTACTCTGGGGCCAACGTCCTGACTTTC.

This clonotype has more than one count but fewer than ten. The chain uses TRBV6-2 or TRBV6-3 and TRBJ2-1; the D is unclear. Trimming stripped 4 bases from V and 6 bases from J, with 4 bases between. Per the germline V gene, CDR1 is MNHEY and CDR2 is SVGEGT. This CDR3 region has 11 residues. The CDR3 coding sequence is TGTGCCAGCAGTTCCCCCAATGAGCAGTTCTTC. It translates to CASSSPNEQFF.